The 18 T cell receptor beta chains given below trace back to one sample, sequenced in a study of blood T cell repertoires in COVID-19. Repertoires were generated with immunoSEQ multiplex PCR, while TCRdb's copy carries only in-frame clones and drops some. The sample lists about 94,000 clones, about four fifths occurring once. Sample: peripheral blood. These receptors all come from a man aged 65 to 79 with COVID-19, enrolled during active disease.

The gene calls are TRBV5-1 and TRBJ1-1; maybe TRBD1 (5 bases). The CDR3 is 13 residues long. V was shortened by 2 bases and J by 7 bases, with 12 bases between the two germline ends. The V gene's germline CDR1 is SGHRS and CDR2 YFSETQ. CDR3 DNA sequence: TGCGCCAGCAGCTTTTCCCAGCAGGGTGAAGCTTTCTTT. Amino acids: CASSFSQQGEAFF.

The chain employs TRBV11-3 and TRBJ1-3; D not certain. The CDR3 is made up of 18 amino acids. CDR1 and CDR2 from the germline V gene are SGHNT and YENEEA. V gave up 0 bases and J gave up 0 bases, with 15 bases separating them. The CDR3 sequence: CASSLDQGGSSSGNTIYF. CDR3 nucleotide sequence: TGTGCCAGCAGCTTAGATCAAGGAGGCAGCAGCTCTGGAAACACCATATATTTT.

The chain uses TRBV5-6 and TRBJ1-1; 8 positions agree with TRBD1. From germline, CDR1 is SGHDT and CDR2 YYEEEE. The junction had 6 bases not matched to a gene; V was cut back by 4 bases and J by 4 bases. The CDR3 runs to 14 residues. This CDR3 reads CASSPQGAFTEAFF. In DNA form, the CDR3 reads TGTGCCAGCAGCCCTCAGGGGGCCTTCACTGAAGCTTTCTTT.

The V gene is TRBV7-9, the J gene TRBJ1-6; 8 nucleotides agree with TRBD1. V shed 3 bases, J shed 10 bases, and the junction held 2 bases outside the gene matches. Looked up from germline, CDR1 is SEHNR and CDR2 is FQNEAQ (reference sequence). CDR3 length: 13 residues. The CDR3 sequence is CASSLTGDSPLHF. CDR3 coding DNA: TGTGCCAGCAGCTTGACAGGGGACTCACCCCTCCACTTT. Full variable domain (outside the CDR3, taken from reference TRBV7-9 and TRBJ1-6): DTGVSQNPRHKITKRGQNVTFRCDPISEHNRLYWYRQTLGQGPEFLTYFQNEAQLEKSRLLSDRFSAERPKGSFSTLEIQRTEQGDSAMYLCASSLTGDSPLHFGNGTRLTVT.

In DNA form, the CDR3 reads TGTGCCAGCTCACCAAGTTCAGGGCGCAATCAGCCCCAGCATTTT. It encodes CASSPSSGRNQPQHF. This rearrangement joins TRBV18 to TRBJ1-5; a possible D gene is TRBD1 (5 bases). This CDR3 has 15 residues. The germline CDR1 and CDR2 sequences are KGHSH and LQKENI. The V gene lost 2 bases and the J gene lost 2 bases, with 10 bases spanning the gap.

V is TRBV6-5 and J is TRBJ1-1; D might be TRBD1 (6 bases). Germline V gene sequence: CDR1 MNHEY, CDR2 SVGAGI. The CDR3 consists of 15 residues. Trimming removed 7 bases at V and 5 bases at J, with 20 bases between. CDR3 nucleotides: TGTGCCAGCACGGGGGGCCGACTTCTGGGGACTGAAGCTTTCTTT. It translates to CASTGGRLLGTEAFF.

This sequence joins TRBV6-5 and TRBJ1-2; D is perhaps TRBD1 (5 bases). V dropped 7 bases and J dropped 7 bases, with 16 bases sitting between them. CDR1 and CDR2 (germline): MNHEY, SVGAGI. The CDR3 is made up of 13 amino acids. The CDR3 loop is CASTKEGQGGYTF. The CDR3, as DNA: TGTGCCAGCACCAAGGAGGGGCAAGGTGGCTACACCTTC.

This clone was picked up many times. The chain combines TRBV4-2 with TRBJ2-6; the D gene is possibly TRBD2 (6 bases). The CDR3 runs to 16 residues. Germline assignment: CDR1 LGHNA and CDR2 YNFKEQ. V gave up 3 bases and J gave up 2 bases, with 11 bases separating them. The DNA for the CDR3 is TGTGCCAGCAGCCAGATGGCGGGGACTGGGGCCAACGTCCTGACTTTC. Encoded protein: CASSQMAGTGANVLTF.

The chain employs TRBV7-2 and TRBJ2-6; no clear D gene. This CDR3 contains 15 residues. Germline values: CDR1 SGHTA, CDR2 FQGNSA. Deletions cut 2 bases from V and 1 base from J, with 6 bases between. The DNA for the CDR3 is TGTGCCAGCAGCTTATTAAATTCTGGGGCCAACGTCCTGACTTTC. It is translated as CASSLLNSGANVLTF.

The genes are TRBV11-2 and TRBJ2-7; possible D gene TRBD2, 5 bases. CDR3 length: 15 amino acids. CDR1 and CDR2 (germline): SGHAT, FQNNGV. V was pared by 5 bases and J by 0 bases, with 14 bases between. The CDR3 coding sequence is TGTGCCAGCAGCCCCCGGGCCACTAGCTCCTACGAGCAGTACTTC. It is translated as CASSPRATSSYEQYF.

The V call is TRBV27, the J call TRBJ2-7; 9 nucleotides line up with TRBD1. The CDR3 has 14 amino acids. The junction had 6 bases not matched to a gene; V was cut back by 6 bases and J by 3 bases. Looked up from germline, CDR1 is MNHEY and CDR2 is SMNVEV (reference sequence). This chain's CDR3 is CASSQGTGLYEQYF. CDR3 bases: TGTGCCAGCAGCCAGGGGACAGGGCTCTACGAGCAGTACTTC.

This rearrangement joins TRBV19 to TRBJ2-1; 7 bases are a match to TRBD1. The CDR3 extends over 15 amino acids. Per the germline V gene, CDR1 is LNHDA and CDR2 is SQIVND (reference sequence). Trimming removed 7 bases from V and 4 bases from J; junction bases left unmatched: 10. The CDR3 reads CASTPRGQSYNEQFF. CDR3 sequence (DNA): TGTGCCAGTACCCCGAGGGGACAGTCTTACAATGAGCAGTTCTTC.

CDR3: CASNSGRHGYTF. CDR3 nucleotide sequence: TGTGCCAGCAATTCGGGGAGACATGGCTACACCTTC. V and J are TRBV6-5 and TRBJ1-2; D is ambiguous. Trimming pared 7 bases from V and 6 bases from J, leaving 12 bases between. The CDR3 runs to 12 residues. Germline-derived CDR1 and CDR2 are MNHEY and SVGAGI.

The chain links TRBV21-1 to TRBJ1-1; the table's D call of TRBD1 was not tested on the DNA. TRBV21-1 is annotated as a pseudogene. The CDR3 is made up of 12 amino acids. The CDR3 reads CASSLGQGEAFF. The CDR3 coding sequence is TGTGCCAGTAGCCTTGGACAGGGTGAAGCTTTCTTT.

The chain employs TRBV27 and TRBJ2-3; D not resolved. The CDR3 loop spans 16 amino acids. V lost 6 bases, J lost 2 bases, and 18 bases lay in between. Per germline, CDR1 MNHEY and CDR2 SMNVEV (reference sequence). CDR3: CASSPGTPSLTDTQYF. The CDR3 DNA reads as TGTGCCAGCAGCCCCGGTACTCCTTCCCTCACAGATACGCAGTATTTT.

This clone was detected ten times or more. The chain combines TRBV19 with TRBJ2-7; D remains ambiguous. Germline CDR1 reads LNHDA; CDR2 reads SQIVND (reference sequence). The CDR3 length is 13 residues. V was shortened by 3 bases and J by 6 bases, with 12 bases between the two germline ends. This chain's CDR3 is CASSMVGVGEQYF. The CDR3 coding sequence is TGTGCCAGTAGTATGGTAGGAGTGGGCGAGCAGTACTTC.

This clone has a handful of counts. Other DNA sequences of this sample code for an identical CDR3. The V call is TRBV28, the J call TRBJ2-7; no firm D call. CDR3 length equals 14 residues. The V gene lost 3 bases and the J gene lost 0 bases, with 9 bases spanning the gap. Germline assignment: CDR1 MDHEN and CDR2 SYDVKM. The CDR3 sequence is CASSLLSGSYEQYF. As DNA, the CDR3 is TGTGCCAGCAGTTTGTTATCAGGCTCCTACGAGCAGTACTTC.

The chain carries TRBV29-1 and TRBJ2-1, with no clear D. The CDR3 contains 10 residues. V lost 4 bases and J 6 bases, leaving 4 bases between the germline ends. Germline lookup yields CDR1 SQVTM and CDR2 ANQGSEA. CDR3 loop: CSVVVNEQFF. The CDR3 region has the DNA TGCAGCGTTGTCGTCAATGAGCAGTTCTTC.